The clone carrying this T cell receptor (beta chain) appeared a few times. Antigen: not known. Only in-frame clones appear in the TCRdb table, and some are missing; sequencing was by immunoSEQ multiplex PCR. The profile covers 65,000 to 80,000 clones, with more than 85% appearing a single time and 2% to 2.5% taken by the ten largest. These data belong to a study of OX40 agonist ivuxolimab in advanced cancers. Study overall: Partial responses occurred in three patients (one hepatocellular carcinoma, two cutaneous melanoma).

Findings and caveats of the study: Which antigen the expanded peripheral T cells recognized is unknown.

Germline V gene lookup returns CDR1 SNHLY and CDR2 FYNNEI. The CDR3 has 11 amino acids. Trimming took 5 bases from V and 10 from J, leaving 11 bases between them. Material: CD4+ or CD8+ T cells sorted from blood, obtained in a trial of the OX40 agonist ivuxolimab. The J gene is TRBJ1-1, the V gene TRBV2; no clear D gene. The clonotype comes from an adult with an advanced solid tumor such as melanoma, head and neck, liver or kidney cancer. CDR3 residues: CASSSEPRAFF. The CDR3 DNA reads TGTGCCAGCAGTTCCGAGCCCAGAGCTTTCTTT.